The TCR beta chain described here comes from a study of blood T cell repertoires in COVID-19. Study-level background: The origin of the acute and convalescent COVID-19 samples was the United States, Italy and Spain. Nucleic acid was either cDNA or gDNA, and it came from T cells, B-cell-depleted T cells, or PBMCs.

Participant-given clinical history determined each cohort assignment. Germline CDR1 reads SNHLY; CDR2 reads FYNNEI. The CDR3 loop spans 14 amino acids. V was clipped by 4 bases and J by 6 bases; unmatched bases: 5. Methods used by the authors: Nucleated cell number was recorded as an estimate derived from reference gene primer amplification. Generated by immunoSEQ multiplex PCR, the TCRdb table keeps only in-frame clones and is missing some. The DNA was the basis for D and trimming; V, J and clone size are from that table. The sample contains 450,000 to 600,000 clones, around 87% of which appear only once.

The TCR was taken from a woman aged 18-29 years who had recovered from COVID-19. The sample comprised PBMCs or T cells enriched from blood (not recorded which). This chain uses TRBV2 with TRBJ2-5, with TRBD1 matching over 10 bases. CDR3 loop: CASSGQGASKTQYF. The CDR3 DNA is TGTGCCAGCAGTGGACAGGGGGCTTCTAAGACCCAGTACTTC.